Listed here are 20 T cell receptor beta chains from one sample, sequenced in a study of cytomegalovirus exposure and HLA in healthy donors. Primers included in the PCR were 60 Vbeta and 13 Jbeta primers. Sequencing used immunoSEQ multiplex PCR; TCRdb keeps in-frame clones, though not all of them. The data contain around 150,000 clones, about four fifths of them singletons. The sample taken for sequencing was PBMCs. The receptors were sampled from a man aged 45-65 years in good health and CMV-seropositive.

The chain combines TRBV2 with TRBJ2-7; 12 bases align to TRBD2. Per the germline V gene, CDR1 is SNHLY and CDR2 is FYNNEI. CDR3 length: 14 residues. The trim removed 8 bases at V and 6 bases at J, leaving 8 bases unmatched. Here the CDR3 reads CASRRLAGVGEQYF. The CDR3 DNA reads as TGTGCCAGCCGACGACTAGCGGGAGTAGGCGAGCAGTACTTC.

J is TRBJ2-5 and V is TRBV2, with D uncertain. V shed 8 bases and J shed 0 bases, with 16 bases lying between them. The length of the CDR3 is 15 residues. Germline CDR1 reads SNHLY; CDR2 reads FYNNEI. This CDR3 reads CASGPLGLNQETQYF. The CDR3 nucleotides read TGTGCCAGCGGGCCACTGGGCCTAAACCAAGAGACCCAGTACTTC. Full variable domain (remainder filled in from reference TRBV2 and TRBJ2-5): EPEVTQTPSHQVTQMGQEVILRCVPISNHLYFYWYRQILGQKVEFLVSFYNNEISEKSEIFDDQFSVERPDGSNFTLKIRSTKLEDSAMYFCASGPLGLNQETQYFGPGTRLLVL.

This rearrangement joins TRBV4-2 to TRBJ2-5, with D uncertain. V gave up 0 bases and J gave up 1 base, with 12 bases separating them. This CDR3 region has 16 residues. Germline V gene sequence: CDR1 LGHNA, CDR2 YNFKEQ. CDR3 nucleotides: TGTGCCAGCAGCCAAGATAGTGAAACCCGCCAAGAGACCCAGTACTTC. It codes for CASSQDSETRQETQYF.

About this clone: The same CDR3 can be traced to other DNA sequences in this sample. This chain connects TRBV28 to TRBJ1-2; no clear D. The ends were cut back, 5 bases at V and 4 bases at J, with 5 bases in the middle. Germline CDR1 MDHEN, CDR2 SYDVKM. The CDR3 length is 11 residues. The CDR3 sequence is CASSPGYGYTF. The CDR3 coding sequence is TGTGCCAGCAGTCCGGGCTATGGCTACACCTTC.

This clone has only a few counts. V usage is TRBV5-1 and J usage is TRBJ2-1; D might be TRBD2 (5 bases). Per germline, CDR1 SGHRS and CDR2 YFSETQ. The CDR3 totals 15 residues. V lost 0 bases and J lost 8, with 15 bases in between. The chain's CDR3 is CASSLAPGTNDEQFF. In nucleotides, the CDR3 is TGCGCCAGCAGCTTGGCCCCGGGAACGAACGATGAGCAGTTCTTC.

This chain links TRBV7-2 with TRBJ2-2; 11 nucleotides agree with TRBD2. The CDR3 has 14 residues. Trimming cost V 5 bases and J 5 bases; bases outside gene matches: 1. From germline, CDR1 is SGHTA and CDR2 FQGNSA. CDR3 amino acids: CASSRTSGTGELFF. In nucleotides, the CDR3 is TGTGCCAGCAGCCGGACTAGCGGGACCGGGGAGCTGTTTTTT.

V usage is TRBV28 and J usage is TRBJ2-5; the match to TRBD1 covers 7 bases. TRBJ2-7 explains the end of the DNA better; the J call may be wrong. Looked up from germline, CDR1 is MDHEN and CDR2 is SYDVKM. CDR3 length equals 14 residues. CDR3 nucleotide sequence: TGTGCCAGCAGTTTATGGACAGGGCAGTACGAGCAGTACTTC. Its translation: CASSLWTGQYEQYF.

J is TRBJ2-2 and V is TRBV5-4, with 15 bases fitting TRBD2. Germline V gene data show CDR1 as SGHNT and CDR2 as YYREEE (reference sequence). This CDR3 contains 15 residues. Trimming removed 4 bases from V and 6 bases from J; junction bases left unmatched: 1. The CDR3 nucleotides read TGTGCCAGCAGCCGGACTAGCGGGAGGGCCGGGGAGCTGTTTTTT. This codes for CASSRTSGRAGELFF.

The chain uses TRBV5-1 and TRBJ2-7, with D possibly matching TRBD2 (6 bases). This CDR3 spans 15 amino acids. Germline CDR1 and CDR2: SGHRS and YFSETQ. The V end lost 0 bases, the J end lost 7 bases, and 17 bases lay between the germline ends. The CDR3 spells CASSLEGRATREQYF. DNA of the CDR3: TGCGCCAGCAGCTTGGAAGGCAGGGCGACTAGAGAGCAGTACTTC.

On this clone: At one end the junction does not follow the germline gene, possibly because of a read error. The CDR3 is CASSPGTSRDTQYF. CDR3 bases: TGTGCCAGCAGCCCTGGGACTAGCAGAGATACGCAGTATTTT. This rearrangement joins TRBV14 to TRBJ2-3; 9 bases are shared with TRBD2. This CDR3 has 14 amino acids. CDR1 SGHDN and CDR2 FVKESK come from the germline V gene.

This clone was seen only a few times. The chain joins TRBV7-9 to TRBJ2-3, with TRBD2 matching over 7 bases. This CDR3 spans 15 amino acids. Trimming cost V 1 base and J 3 bases; bases outside gene matches: 4. Germline V gene data show CDR1 as SEHNR and CDR2 as FQNEAQ (reference sequence). CDR3 DNA: TGTGCCAGCAGCTTAGTGGCTAGCGGTACAGATACGCAGTATTTT. This sequence encodes CASSLVASGTDTQYF.

The chain recombines TRBV10-2 with TRBJ2-3; D remains ambiguous. The germline V gene has CDR1 WSHSY and CDR2 SAAADI. V lost 4 bases, J lost 4 bases, and 6 bases lay in between. The CDR3 runs 12 residues. CDR3 nucleotides: TGCGCCAGCAGTGCTATGGCAGATACGCAGTATTTT. It yields the protein CASSAMADTQYF.

The chain is built from TRBV5-1 and TRBJ1-6; 10 bases map to TRBD1. Trimming at V came to 5 bases and at J to 7 bases, leaving 9 bases not matched to a gene. This CDR3 has 16 residues. The germline gives CDR1 SGHRS, CDR2 YFSETQ. The CDR3: CASSPWTGGNNSPLHF. CDR3 nucleotide sequence: TGCGCCAGCAGTCCCTGGACAGGGGGTAACAATTCACCCCTCCACTTT.

The chain has TRBV5-1 and TRBJ1-2; D is unclear. V was trimmed by 2 bases and J by 7 bases, leaving 12 bases between them. This CDR3 spans 13 amino acids. Germline V gene sequence: CDR1 SGHRS, CDR2 YFSETQ. The CDR3 bases are TGCGCCAGCAGCTTCGGAGGGTCCGGTGGCTACACCTTC. It codes for CASSFGGSGGYTF. The variable domain in full, completed from reference TRBV5-1 and TRBJ1-2, reads KAGVTQTPRYLIKTRGQQVTLSCSPISGHRSVSWYQQTPGQGLQFLFEYFSETQRNKGNFPGRFSGRQFSNSRSEMNVSTLELGDSALYLCASSFGGSGGYTFGSGTRLTVV.

The rearrangement joins TRBV6-5 to TRBJ2-7; TRBD1 matches at 8 bases. Germline trimming cut 5 bases from V and 5 bases from J; bases unmatched to any gene: 11. Germline V gene lookup returns CDR1 MNHEY and CDR2 SVGAGI. CDR3 size: 15 residues. CDR3 nucleotide sequence: TGTGCCAGCAGTAAAACCTGGACAGGGATTGACGAGCAGTACTTC. It translates to CASSKTWTGIDEQYF.

The CDR3 is CASSFLEETQYF. The CDR3 nucleotides read TGTGCCAGCAGCTTCCTAGAAGAGACCCAGTACTTC. The chain joins TRBV7-9 to TRBJ2-5, with D unresolved. Trimming shortened V by 3 bases and J by 3 bases, and 5 bases separated the two germline ends. The germline CDR1 and CDR2 sequences are SEHNR and FQNEAQ (reference sequence). The CDR3 is made up of 12 amino acids.

The V and J genes are TRBV10-3 and TRBJ2-7; 7 bases line up with TRBD2. CDR3 length equals 17 residues. Trimming removed 2 bases from V and 0 bases from J; junction bases left unmatched: 10. Germline V gene lookup returns CDR1 ENHRY and CDR2 SYGVKD. CDR3 in amino acids: CAISEGRFSGSSYEQYF. CDR3 nucleotides: TGTGCCATCAGTGAGGGTCGCTTTAGCGGGTCCTCCTACGAGCAGTACTTC.

V and J are TRBV13 and TRBJ2-1; 10 bases agree with TRBD1. The germline V gene has CDR1 PRHDT and CDR2 FYEKMQ (reference sequence). CDR3 length: 16 amino acids. J gave up 5 bases and V 5 bases, and 9 bases lay outside the gene matches. The CDR3 region has the DNA TGTGCCAGCAGCATCAGGACAGGGGGTTCTAACAATGAGCAGTTCTTC. Residues: CASSIRTGGSNNEQFF.

The CDR3 DNA follows: TGTGCCAGTAAGGGAGGGAGCTACAATGAGCAGTTCTTC. Protein: CASKGGSYNEQFF. J is TRBJ2-1 and V is TRBV19; 7 positions agree with TRBD2. The CDR3 contains 13 residues. Germline-derived CDR1 and CDR2 are LNHDA and SQIVND (reference sequence). V lost 7 bases, J lost 3 bases, and 3 bases stayed unmatched.

The rearrangement links TRBV2 to TRBJ1-6, with a weak D call TRBD1 (5 bases). The CDR3 sequence is 15 residues long. V lost 3 bases and J lost 4, with 10 bases in between. Germline CDR1 and CDR2: SNHLY and FYNNEI. The CDR3 DNA sequence: TGTGCCAGCAGTGAGGGGCAGAGGTATAATTCACCCCTCCACTTT. Protein product: CASSEGQRYNSPLHF.